This paragraph reports one T cell receptor beta chain. The antigen is not known. The entry originates in a study of T cell responses to AZD1222 COVID-19 vaccine. The study, taken as a whole, reports: The number of AZD1222 recipients seropositive at baseline was only five or six. The sample set comprised mostly white British donors with more females, and clonal diversity was possibly underestimated.

V gave up 4 bases and J gave up 3 bases; unmatched junction bases: 2. There are 14 residues in the CDR3. Germline V CDR1 and CDR2: SEHNR, FQNEAQ (reference sequence). Only in-frame clones appear in the TCRdb table, and some are missing; sequencing was by immunoSEQ multiplex PCR. The sample yields about 110,000 clones, around nine tenths seen once. The chain employs TRBV7-9 and TRBJ2-7; 11 bases agree with TRBD2. This sample comprised peripheral blood, obtained 28 days after the second AZD1222 dose. The receptor's source is an adult who received the AZD1222 COVID-19 vaccine. The CDR3: CASSSLAGDYEQYF. The CDR3 nucleotides read TGTGCCAGCAGCTCACTAGCGGGAGACTACGAGCAGTACTTC.